This TCR beta chain was captured in a study of T cells in Graves' hyperthyroidism and ophthalmopathy. Study information: Peripheral blood collection took place at initial diagnosis, before any treatment.

With regard to this clonotype: Its antigen is undetermined.

TCR beta CDR3 sequences were amplified from RNA transcripts. The HTBI set primed first-round TCR CDR3 RT-PCR. TCRdb processed the multiplex PCR reads anew with MiXCR; each CDR3 protein has one entry. The sample has roughly 500,000 distinct CDR3 sequences, approximately 23% seen once; the top ten hold approximately 49%. Germline lookup yields CDR1 MNHNS and CDR2 SASEGT. V was pared by 6 bases and J by 6 bases, with 19 bases between. The CDR3 has 15 residues. General study results and limits: Most clonotypes expanded in thyroid above 0.001 were likewise present in blood.

Ophthalmopathy patients had moderate-to-severe active disease, CAS ≥3, NOSPECS ≥4, and disease duration under 3 months. This chain links TRBV6-1 with TRBJ2-3, with D perhaps TRBD2 (6 bases). The source material was blood. The receptor comes from a woman in her 70s with Graves' ophthalmopathy. The chain's CDR3 is CASSRGTVSGDTQYF. DNA of the CDR3: TGTGCCAGCAGCCGCGGGACCGTATCGGGGGATACGCAGTATTTT.